These T cell receptor beta chains were read from a single sample in a study of cytomegalovirus exposure and HLA in healthy donors. TCRdb's table, derived via immunoSEQ multiplex PCR, lists solely in-frame clones and lacks some. The sample records some 150,000 clones, 60% to 85% being singletons. Material: PBMCs. The receptors were sampled from a man younger than 40 in good health and CMV-seropositive. CDR3s include the opening cysteine and the closing phenylalanine or tryptophan. The D gene is left open where the match is weak. Clone size, where shown, is once, few, many, or a class for clones that have expanded.

size: .; J: TRBJ2-3; V: TRBV4-1; D: TRBD2; CDR3: CASSQRTSGGATDTQYF; DNA: TGCGCCAGCAGCCAAAGGACTAGCGGGGGGGCCACAGATACGCAGTATTTT
size: .; J: TRBJ1-5; V: TRBV19; D: .; CDR3: CASSDRKHSNQPQHF; DNA: TGTGCCAGTAGTGACAGGAAGCATAGCAATCAGCCCCAGCATTTT
size: .; J: TRBJ2-1; V: TRBV6-5; D: .; CDR3: CASSYSGGATRNEQFF; DNA: TGTGCCAGCAGTTACTCCGGAGGGGCTACCAGGAATGAGCAGTTCTTC
size: .; J: TRBJ1-2; V: TRBV19; D: TRBD1; CDR3: CASSNTPGQGYGYTF; DNA: TGTGCCAGTAGTAACACTCCGGGACAGGGGTATGGCTACACCTTC
size: .; J: TRBJ1-5; V: TRBV5-6; D: TRBD1; CDR3: CASSQGQGSNQPQHF; DNA: TGTGCCAGCAGCCAGGGACAGGGGAGTAATCAGCCCCAGCATTTT
size: .; J: TRBJ2-7; V: TRBV29-1; D: TRBD1; CDR3: CSVETGQAGRWDEQYF; DNA: TGCAGCGTTGAAACGGGACAGGCCGGGCGGTGGGACGAGCAGTACTTC
size: once; J: TRBJ1-2; V: TRBV28; D: .; CDR3: CASSFGQYYGYTF; DNA: TGTGCCAGCAGTTTCGGACAGTATTATGGCTACACCTTC
size: .; J: TRBJ2-7; V: TRBV4-1; D: TRBD1; CDR3: CASSQDPAAGGEQYF; DNA: TGCGCCAGCAGCCAAGACCCGGCGGCAGGGGGCGAGCAGTACTTC
size: .; J: TRBJ2-3; V: TRBV5-1; D: .; CDR3: CASTLRRQGPDTQYF; DNA: TGCGCCAGCACTTTGCGGCGGCAGGGTCCAGATACGCAGTATTTT
size: .; J: TRBJ2-5; V: TRBV10-3; D: TRBD2; CDR3: CAISRGTSGGETQYF; DNA: TGTGCCATCAGTCGAGGGACTAGCGGGGGGGAGACCCAGTACTTC
size: .; J: TRBJ2-7; V: TRBV28; D: .; CDR3: CASSTDRSSYEQYF; DNA: TGTGCCAGCAGTACAGACAGGAGCTCCTACGAGCAGTACTTC